The clone carrying this TCR beta chain was detected many times. What it binds is not known. The CDR3 consists of 15 residues. V was pared by 1 base and J by 4 bases, with 6 bases of the junction left unmatched. Germline V gene lookup returns CDR1 LGHNA and CDR2 YNFKEQ. The data were obtained in a study of blood T cells in healthy people across ages. Turning to the study itself: Per two T cells, template switching captured roughly one barcoded beta molecule.

The authors ran a second PCR of roughly 7 to 11 cycles using a sample-barcoded 5' primer and a J-beta primer mix. MiXCR was run by TCRdb on the 5' RACE reads, yielding one entry per CDR3 protein. The sample includes 1.5 million to 2 million distinct CDR3 sequences, roughly 27% of them seen just once. Study-wide points: TCR beta diversity tracked closely with naive T cell percentage. Not knowing donor CMV status may have confounded expanded clonotype changes. Naive CD4+ cells and diversity were both higher in long-lived donors than in aged donors.

This clonotype originated in a woman aged 30 to 39 in good health. The rearrangement joins TRBV4-2 to TRBJ1-2; 7 bases are shared with TRBD1. The material sequenced was blood. The CDR3 DNA reads TGTGCCAGCAGCCAAGGGGGACAGTTACTCTATGGCTACACCTTC. It encodes CASSQGGQLLYGYTF.